This T cell receptor beta chain is from a study of OX40 agonist ivuxolimab in advanced cancers. General study points: In the 0.1 to 3.0 mg/kg range, CD4+ and CD8+ blood T cells had expanded clonally by week 6.

Sequenced by immunoSEQ multiplex PCR; TCRdb stores in-frame clones only, minus some. Among around 66,000 clones listed, more than 80% were seen once. A remark on this clone: As yet, its antigen is unknown.

Sequences were derived from CD4+ or CD8+ T cells sorted from blood, sampled in a trial of the OX40 agonist ivuxolimab. The sequence was obtained from an adult with an advanced solid tumor such as melanoma, head and neck, liver or kidney cancer.

The CDR3 here is CASSESPGGELFF. For the CDR3, the DNA is TGTGCCAGCAGCGAGAGCCCCGGCGGGGAGCTGTTTTTT. The chain couples TRBV2 to TRBJ2-2; D call uncertain. CDR1 and CDR2 (germline): SNHLY, FYNNEI. The CDR3 contains 13 residues. V lost 6 bases to trimming and J lost 7 bases, with 12 bases between them.